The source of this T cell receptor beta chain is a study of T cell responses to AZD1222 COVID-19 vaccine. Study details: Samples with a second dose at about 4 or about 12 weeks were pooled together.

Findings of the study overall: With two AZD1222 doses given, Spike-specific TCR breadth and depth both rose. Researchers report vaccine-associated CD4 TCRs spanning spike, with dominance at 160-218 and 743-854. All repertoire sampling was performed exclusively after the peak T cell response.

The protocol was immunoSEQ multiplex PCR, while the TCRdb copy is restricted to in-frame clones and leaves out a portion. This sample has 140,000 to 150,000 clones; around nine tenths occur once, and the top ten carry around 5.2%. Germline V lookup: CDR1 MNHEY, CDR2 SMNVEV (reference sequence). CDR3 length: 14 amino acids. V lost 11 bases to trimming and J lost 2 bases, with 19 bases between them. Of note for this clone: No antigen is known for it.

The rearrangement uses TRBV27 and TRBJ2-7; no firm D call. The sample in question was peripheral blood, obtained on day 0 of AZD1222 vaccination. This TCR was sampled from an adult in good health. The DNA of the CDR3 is TGTGCCCCTTGGGTGTCCGGGTTCACCTACGAGCAGTACTTC. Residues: CAPWVSGFTYEQYF.